A single sample gave rise to the 23 T cell receptor beta chains below, sequenced in a study of vaccination and CD4 T cells after COVID-19. Antigens for these TCRs are unknown. Indicated treatment: roughly nine-day PBMC culture with coronavirus spike peptide pools or control peptides (ViraFEST assay). Cultured CD4+ T-cell DNA underwent Oncomine TCR Beta short-read sequencing. TCRdb independently ran MiXCR on the PCR reads; one entry per CDR3 protein. The data hold approximately 21,000 distinct CDR3 sequences, with approximately 59% observed a single time. The source was CD4+ T cells from blood, cultured in vitro, collected after SARS-CoV-2 vaccination. These receptors originate from a human donor who received a COVID-19 vaccine.

J is TRBJ2-1 and V is TRBV5-1; the D gene is possibly TRBD1 (6 bases). CDR1 and CDR2 (germline): SGHRS, YFSETQ. Trimming left V 5 bases short and J 5 bases short, with 14 bases between. This CDR3 has 14 amino acids. The CDR3 nucleotides are TGCGCCAGCAGGGAAACAGGGTTAAACAATGAGCAGTTCTTC. It is translated as CASRETGLNNEQFF.

The rearrangement uses TRBV20-1 and TRBJ1-6; maybe TRBD1 (6 bases). V was shortened by 0 bases and J by 7 bases, with 13 bases between the two germline ends. Looked up from germline, CDR1 is DFQATT and CDR2 is SNEGSKA (reference sequence). The CDR3 spans 15 residues. The CDR3 here is CSARDRRTVNSPLHF. CDR3 DNA: TGCAGTGCTAGAGATCGTCGGACAGTAAATTCACCCCTCCACTTT.

V gene TRBV19 combines with J gene TRBJ1-1, with 7 bases that match TRBD1. Germline loops: CDR1 LNHDA, CDR2 SQIVND (reference sequence). Losses at the gene ends were 4 bases for V and 1 base for J; bases not matched to a gene: 6. The CDR3 loop spans 15 amino acids. The CDR3 reads CASSRQGVRNTEAFF. For the CDR3, the DNA is TGTGCCAGTAGTAGACAGGGTGTCCGGAACACTGAAGCTTTCTTT.

This clonotype was counted only a few times. The CDR3 here is CSARRQGSSYNSPLHF. The CDR3 bases are TGCAGTGCTAGAAGACAGGGATCCTCCTATAATTCACCCCTCCACTTT. This chain joins TRBV20-1 and TRBJ1-6; 7 nucleotides align to TRBD1. Looked up from germline, CDR1 is DFQATT and CDR2 is SNEGSKA (reference sequence). This CDR3 contains 16 residues. The J segment lost 0 bases and the V segment lost 2 bases, leaving 4 bases of the junction unmatched.

The chain employs TRBV5-1 and TRBJ1-1; tentative D call: TRBD1 (6 bases). Trimming took 4 bases from V and 7 from J, leaving 20 bases between them. This CDR3 spans 15 amino acids. Germline CDR1 reads SGHRS; CDR2 reads YFSETQ. The CDR3 coding sequence is TGCGCCAGCAGCGTGGACAGCCGAGATATGTATGAAGCTTTCTTT. It encodes CASSVDSRDMYEAFF.

By sample fraction, this clonotype is medium-sized. CDR3 coding DNA: TGCGCCAGCAGCGAGCTCCTAGCGGGGGCTTACAATGAGCAGTTCTTC. Residues: CASSELLAGAYNEQFF. V is TRBV5-1 and J is TRBJ2-1; 10 nucleotides align to TRBD2. Per the germline V gene, CDR1 is SGHRS and CDR2 is YFSETQ. The CDR3 runs 16 residues. Losses at the gene ends were 4 bases for V and 4 bases for J; bases not matched to a gene: 8. The variable domain in full, with the rest retrieved from reference TRBV5-1 and TRBJ2-1, is KAGVTQTPRYLIKTRGQQVTLSCSPISGHRSVSWYQQTPGQGLQFLFEYFSETQRNKGNFPGRFSGRQFSNSRSEMNVSTLELGDSALYLCASSELLAGAYNEQFFGPGTRLTVL.

V gene TRBV20-1 combines with J gene TRBJ1-4; 7 bases line up with TRBD1. The V gene end was trimmed by 0 bases and the J gene end by 8 bases; junction bases not matched to a gene: 12. This CDR3 has 16 residues. CDR1 DFQATT and CDR2 SNEGSKA come from the germline V gene (reference sequence). CDR3 coding DNA: TGCAGTGCTAGAGAACCTACAGGGGAAGGTCGCGAAAAACTGTTTTTT. It yields the protein CSAREPTGEGREKLFF.

The chain recombines TRBV7-2 with TRBJ2-7; D is undetermined. The CDR3 runs 13 residues. V was pared by 3 bases and J by 0 bases, with 6 bases between. Per germline, CDR1 SGHTA and CDR2 FQGNSA. The DNA of the CDR3 is TGTGCCAGCAGCTTCCCCTCCTCCTACGAGCAGTACTTC. This gives the protein CASSFPSSYEQYF.

The chain is built from TRBV10-3 and TRBJ1-2; 8 positions match TRBD1. CDR3 length: 13 amino acids. Trimming took 10 bases from V and 4 from J; bases not matched to a gene: 8. From germline, CDR1 is ENHRY and CDR2 SYGVKD. The CDR3 coding sequence is TGTGCCACCCTGGACAGGGTGGGCTATGGCTACACCTTC. Translation gives CATLDRVGYGYTF.

The chain links TRBV6-2 or TRBV6-3 to TRBJ1-1; no clear D gene. Germline V CDR1 and CDR2: MNHEY, SVGEGT. Trimming removed 6 bases from V and 5 bases from J, with 16 bases in between. The CDR3 sequence is 14 residues long. The CDR3 loop is CASSFRSRGTEAFF. CDR3 in DNA: TGTGCCAGCAGCTTCCGATCGCGGGGAACTGAAGCTTTCTTT.

This clonotype ranks as medium-sized. The chain has TRBV27 and TRBJ1-5, with TRBD1 matching over 7 bases. The CDR3 totals 16 residues. The ends lost 5 bases at V and 2 bases at J; junction bases unmatched: 9. Germline CDR1 and CDR2: MNHEY and SMNVEV (reference sequence). CDR3 sequence (DNA): TGTGCCAGCAGTCCCCGACAGGGAGAGGGCAATCAGCCCCAGCATTTT. This sequence encodes CASSPRQGEGNQPQHF.

The chain recombines TRBV24-1 with TRBJ2-7; no definite D call. V lost 1 base and J lost 5, with 8 bases in between. The CDR3 has 13 amino acids. Germline lookup yields CDR1 KGHDR and CDR2 SFDVKD. DNA of the CDR3: TGTGCCACCAGTGATTTATTGACCCACGAGCAGTACTTC. Amino acids: CATSDLLTHEQYF.

The V gene is TRBV29-1, the J gene TRBJ2-3; D may correspond to TRBD1 or TRBD2 (5 bases each). The CDR3 consists of 14 residues. V was cut by 4 bases and J by 3 bases, with 14 bases left in between. CDR1 is SQVTM and CDR2 is ANQGSEA in the germline V gene. The CDR3 DNA sequence: TGCAGCGTTGTAGCGACAGTTGGGACAGATACGCAGTATTTT. Residues: CSVVATVGTDTQYF.

This clonotype showed up just a few times. The genes are TRBV12-3 or TRBV12-4 and TRBJ2-3; 8 positions match TRBD2. The CDR3 loop spans 16 amino acids. Trimming cost V 2 bases and J 0 bases; bases outside gene matches: 4. DNA for the CDR3: TGTGCCAGCAGTTTAAGGCGGGGGGTTAGCACAGATACGCAGTATTTT. Amino acid sequence: CASSLRRGVSTDTQYF.

The chain is built from TRBV12-3 or TRBV12-4 and TRBJ1-2; unclear D gene. The CDR3 runs to 15 residues. The V and J ends lost 1 base and 2 bases respectively, with 11 bases between them. The DNA of the CDR3 is TGTGCCAGCAGTTTAGTCCGGACTATGAACTATGGCTACACCTTC. It specifies CASSLVRTMNYGYTF.

V gene TRBV19 combines with J gene TRBJ2-6; 11 bases are shared with TRBD1. CDR1 and CDR2 from the germline V gene are LNHDA and SQIVND (reference sequence). This CDR3 has 18 amino acids. The junction had 3 bases not matched to a gene; V was cut back by 1 base and J by 1 base. The CDR3 bases are TGTGCCAGTAGTATAGTCGGACAGGGGGCGTCTGGGGCCAACGTCCTGACTTTC. This gives the protein CASSIVGQGASGANVLTF.

The chain links TRBV6-1 to TRBJ1-2; a possible D gene is TRBD1 (5 bases). CDR1 and CDR2 from the germline V gene are MNHNS and SASEGT. There are 15 residues in the CDR3. V lost 0 bases and J 4 bases, leaving 12 bases between the germline ends. The CDR3 coding sequence is TGTGCCAGCAGTGAAGCGGACACAGGTGGCTATGGCTACACCTTC. This codes for CASSEADTGGYGYTF.

This chain joins TRBV11-3 and TRBJ2-3; 14 nucleotides align to TRBD2. Germline V gene sequence: CDR1 SGHNT, CDR2 YENEEA. This CDR3 has 15 amino acids. Trimming at V came to 4 bases and at J to 5 bases, leaving 2 bases not matched to a gene. CDR3 protein: CASSWGTSGGDTQYF. DNA of the CDR3: TGTGCCAGCAGCTGGGGGACTAGCGGGGGAGATACGCAGTATTTT.

The V call is TRBV12-3 or TRBV12-4, the J call TRBJ2-1; no definite D call. Trimming stripped 5 bases from V and 4 bases from J, with 6 bases between. This CDR3 is 12 amino acids long. CDR3 coding DNA: TGTGCCAGCAGTAGAGGATACAATGAGCAGTTCTTC. Encoded protein: CASSRGYNEQFF.

The chain has TRBV15 and TRBJ1-1; the match to TRBD1 covers 7 bases. The CDR3 consists of 14 residues. CDR1 and CDR2 from the germline V gene are LNHNV and YYDKDF (reference sequence). The V gene end was trimmed by 3 bases and the J gene end by 5 bases; junction bases not matched to a gene: 6. The CDR3 DNA reads as TGTGCCACCAGCAGCGACAGGGTAGGGACTGAAGCTTTCTTT. It encodes CATSSDRVGTEAFF.

This clonotype is a singleton in its sample. V is TRBV19 and J is TRBJ2-3, with 8 nucleotides matching TRBD2. The length of the CDR3 is 17 residues. Germline V CDR1 and CDR2: LNHDA, SQIVND (reference sequence). The J segment lost 5 bases and the V segment lost 5 bases, leaving 15 bases of the junction unmatched. The DNA for the CDR3 is TGTGCCAGTAGTGCATCTCCACCGGGGGGGGGCAGAGATACGCAGTATTTT. Encoded protein: CASSASPPGGGRDTQYF.

The chain couples TRBV7-8 to TRBJ1-3; D is ambiguous. Germline CDR1 SGHVS, CDR2 FQNEAQ. This CDR3 comprises 13 residues. Trimming cost V 1 base and J 4 bases, with 5 bases left between them. The CDR3: CASSLVRGNTIYF. CDR3 nucleotide sequence: TGTGCCAGCAGCTTAGTGCGGGGAAACACCATATATTTT. Full variable domain (missing parts from reference TRBV7-8 and TRBJ1-3): GAGVSQSPRYKVAKRGQDVALRCDPISGHVSLFWYQQALGQGPEFLTYFQNEAQLDKSGLPSDRFFAERPEGSVSTLKIQRTQQEDSAVYLCASSLVRGNTIYFGEGSWLTVV.

The chain is built from TRBV20-1 and TRBJ2-4; D gene uncertain. The germline V gene has CDR1 DFQATT and CDR2 SNEGSKA (reference sequence). This CDR3 spans 15 amino acids. The V end lost 4 bases, the J end lost 0 bases, and 13 bases lay between the germline ends. The CDR3 region has the DNA TGCAGTGCTATCCCATCACACCTAGCCAAAAACATTCAGTACTTC. Translating it yields CSAIPSHLAKNIQYF.